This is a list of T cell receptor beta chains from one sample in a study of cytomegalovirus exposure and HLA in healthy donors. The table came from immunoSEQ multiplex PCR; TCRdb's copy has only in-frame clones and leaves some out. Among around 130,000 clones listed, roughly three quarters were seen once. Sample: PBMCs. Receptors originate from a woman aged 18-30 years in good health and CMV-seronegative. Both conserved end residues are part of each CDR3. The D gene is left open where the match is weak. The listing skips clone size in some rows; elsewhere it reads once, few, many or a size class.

CDR3 protein: CASSRDRAANYGYTF; CDR3 DNA: TGTGCCAGCAGTAGAGACAGGGCTGCTAACTATGGCTACACCTTC; J gene: TRBJ1-2; D gene: TRBD1; clone size: .; V gene: TRBV6-6
CDR3 protein: CASRQLRGSGANVLTF; CDR3 DNA: TGTGCCAGCAGGCAATTGCGCGGCTCTGGGGCCAACGTCCTGACTTTC; J gene: TRBJ2-6; D gene: .; clone size: .; V gene: TRBV5-6
CDR3 protein: CASRGIHSNQPQHF; CDR3 DNA: TGTGCCAGCCGAGGGATCCATAGCAATCAGCCCCAGCATTTT; J gene: TRBJ1-5; D gene: .; clone size: .; V gene: TRBV27
CDR3 protein: CASISGTTRDAETQYF; CDR3 DNA: TGTGCCAGCATCTCCGGGACTACTAGGGATGCAGAGACCCAGTACTTC; J gene: TRBJ2-5; D gene: TRBD2; clone size: .; V gene: TRBV7-2
CDR3 protein: CASSVGLAGISYNEQFF; CDR3 DNA: TGCGCCAGCAGCGTGGGACTAGCGGGTATTTCCTACAATGAGCAGTTCTTC; J gene: TRBJ2-1; D gene: TRBD2; clone size: .; V gene: TRBV5-1
CDR3 protein: CASSLGEETQYF; CDR3 DNA: TGCGCCAGCAGCTTGGGCGAAGAGACCCAGTACTTC; J gene: TRBJ2-5; D gene: .; clone size: .; V gene: TRBV5-1
CDR3 protein: CASSPRGTDTDTQYF; CDR3 DNA: TGTGCCAGCTCACCACGAGGGACAGACACAGATACGCAGTATTTT; J gene: TRBJ2-3; D gene: TRBD1; clone size: few; V gene: TRBV18
CDR3 protein: CASSLGAGGTNEQFF; CDR3 DNA: TGTGCCAGCAGCTTAGGGGCGGGAGGTACCAATGAGCAGTTCTTC; J gene: TRBJ2-1; D gene: TRBD2; clone size: .; V gene: TRBV11-2
CDR3 protein: CASSLRPSTDNEQFF; CDR3 DNA: TGTGCCAGCTCACTACGCCCTTCTACGGACAATGAGCAGTTCTTC; J gene: TRBJ2-1; D gene: .; clone size: .; V gene: TRBV18
CDR3 protein: CASTLTSGGSYEQYF; CDR3 DNA: TGTGCCAGTACCTTGACTAGCGGGGGTTCCTACGAGCAGTACTTC; J gene: TRBJ2-7; D gene: TRBD2; clone size: .; V gene: TRBV19
CDR3 protein: CASRLAGVDEQYF; CDR3 DNA: TGCGCCAGCAGACTAGCGGGAGTAGACGAGCAGTACTTC; J gene: TRBJ2-7; D gene: TRBD2; clone size: .; V gene: TRBV10-2
CDR3 protein: CASSTGNRYTF; CDR3 DNA: TGTGCCTCGTCGACAGGGAATCGCTACACCTTC; J gene: TRBJ1-2; D gene: TRBD1; clone size: .; V gene: TRBV30
CDR3 protein: CASSDRGSETQYF; CDR3 DNA: TGTGCCAGCAGCGACAGGGGGTCGGAGACCCAGTACTTC; J gene: TRBJ2-5; D gene: TRBD1; clone size: .; V gene: TRBV28
CDR3 protein: CSVGTGSYEQYF; CDR3 DNA: TGCAGCGTTGGGACTGGCTCCTACGAGCAGTACTTC; J gene: TRBJ2-7; D gene: .; clone size: .; V gene: TRBV29-1
CDR3 protein: CATSREAAGLAETQYF; CDR3 DNA: TGTGCCACCAGCAGAGAGGCGGCAGGGTTGGCAGAGACCCAGTACTTC; J gene: TRBJ2-5; D gene: .; clone size: .; V gene: TRBV15
CDR3 protein: CASSLSRVGNQPQHF; CDR3 DNA: TGTGCCAGCAGTTTAAGCAGGGTAGGCAATCAGCCCCAGCATTTT; J gene: TRBJ1-5; D gene: .; clone size: .; V gene: TRBV27
CDR3 protein: CASSLEGGIYGYTF; CDR3 DNA: TGTGCCAGCTCACTGGAAGGGGGAATCTATGGCTACACCTTC; J gene: TRBJ1-2; D gene: .; clone size: once; V gene: TRBV18
CDR3 protein: CASSHGQGAGGELFF; CDR3 DNA: TGTGCCAGCAGCCACGGACAGGGGGCAGGCGGGGAGCTGTTTTTT; J gene: TRBJ2-2; D gene: TRBD1; clone size: .; V gene: TRBV11-3
CDR3 protein: CASSRTAEETQYF; CDR3 DNA: TGCGCCAGCAGCAGGACAGCGGAAGAGACCCAGTACTTC; J gene: TRBJ2-5; D gene: .; clone size: .; V gene: TRBV5-1
CDR3 protein: CASSPSGGNTIYF; CDR3 DNA: TGTGCCAGCTCACCCTCAGGGGGGAACACCATATATTTT; J gene: TRBJ1-3; D gene: TRBD1; clone size: .; V gene: TRBV18
CDR3 protein: CATSRDGRTNGEQYF; CDR3 DNA: TGTGCCACCAGCAGAGATGGTCGAACCAACGGCGAGCAGTACTTC; J gene: TRBJ2-7; D gene: .; clone size: .; V gene: TRBV15
CDR3 protein: CASSNERTSGSRDTQYF; CDR3 DNA: TGTGCCAGCAGCAACGAACGGACTAGCGGGAGTCGAGATACGCAGTATTTT; J gene: TRBJ2-3; D gene: TRBD2; clone size: .; V gene: TRBV5-4
CDR3 protein: CASSLTFRFRYGYTF; CDR3 DNA: TGTGCCAGCAGTTTAACTTTCCGATTCCGATATGGCTACACCTTC; J gene: TRBJ1-2; D gene: .; clone size: .; V gene: TRBV27
CDR3 protein: CASSPGLAGVDEQYF; CDR3 DNA: TGTGCCAGCAGCCCAGGACTAGCGGGAGTCGACGAGCAGTACTTC; J gene: TRBJ2-7; D gene: TRBD2; clone size: .; V gene: TRBV7-2
CDR3 protein: CASSAFSGREPGELFF; CDR3 DNA: TGTGCCAGCAGTGCTTTTAGCGGGAGGGAGCCCGGGGAGCTGTTTTTT; J gene: TRBJ2-2; D gene: TRBD2; clone size: .; V gene: TRBV27
CDR3 protein: CASSWGTGFYEQYF; CDR3 DNA: TGTGCCAGCAGTTGGGGGACAGGCTTCTACGAGCAGTACTTC; J gene: TRBJ2-7; D gene: TRBD1; clone size: .; V gene: TRBV27
CDR3 protein: CASGLVFLPSSYNEQFF; CDR3 DNA: TGTGCTAGTGGTTTGGTATTTCTACCAAGCTCCTACAATGAGCAGTTCTTC; J gene: TRBJ2-1; D gene: .; clone size: few; V gene: TRBV12-5
CDR3 protein: CAWGAKRGDRGIDGYTF; CDR3 DNA: TGTGCCTGGGGGGCCAAGCGGGGGGACAGGGGGATAGATGGCTACACCTTC; J gene: TRBJ1-2; D gene: TRBD1; clone size: .; V gene: TRBV30
CDR3 protein: CASSHQAQSRGELFF; CDR3 DNA: TGCGCCAGCAGCCACCAAGCTCAAAGCAGGGGCGAACTGTTTTTT; J gene: TRBJ1-4; D gene: .; clone size: .; V gene: TRBV4-1
CDR3 protein: CASSLWDRSNQPQHF; CDR3 DNA: TGTGCCAGCAGCTTATGGGACAGGAGCAATCAGCCCCAGCATTTT; J gene: TRBJ1-5; D gene: TRBD1; clone size: few; V gene: TRBV7-8
CDR3 protein: CASSPLQETQYF; CDR3 DNA: TGTGCCAGCTCACCTCTACAAGAGACCCAGTACTTC; J gene: TRBJ2-5; D gene: .; clone size: .; V gene: TRBV18
CDR3 protein: CASRLRDSQFAFF; CDR3 DNA: TGTGCCAGCAGGCTCCGGGACAGCCAGTTCGCTTTCTTT; J gene: TRBJ1-1; D gene: TRBD1; clone size: .; V gene: TRBV6-6
CDR3 protein: CASRKIQGPPGNTIYF; CDR3 DNA: TGTGCCAGCAGAAAAATACAGGGTCCCCCTGGAAACACCATATATTTT; J gene: TRBJ1-3; D gene: .; clone size: .; V gene: TRBV11-2
CDR3 protein: CASSPTSGISYNEQFF; CDR3 DNA: TGTGCCAGCTCCCCTACTAGCGGGATTTCCTACAATGAGCAGTTCTTC; J gene: TRBJ2-1; D gene: TRBD2; clone size: .; V gene: TRBV18
CDR3 protein: CASSASRDNTDTQYF; CDR3 DNA: TGTGCCAGCAGCGCATCCCGGGACAACACAGATACGCAGTATTTT; J gene: TRBJ2-3; D gene: .; clone size: .; V gene: TRBV9
CDR3 protein: CASSRLAAGDEQFF; CDR3 DNA: TGTGCCAGCAGCCGCTTGGCGGCGGGAGATGAGCAGTTCTTC; J gene: TRBJ2-1; D gene: TRBD2; clone size: .; V gene: TRBV7-9
CDR3 protein: CASSVQIQGPGELFF; CDR3 DNA: TGTGCCAGCAGCGTGCAAATACAGGGACCCGGGGAGCTGTTTTTT; J gene: TRBJ2-2; D gene: .; clone size: .; V gene: TRBV9
CDR3 protein: CASSVRETNYGYTF; CDR3 DNA: TGTGCCAGCAGCGTGAGGGAAACTAACTATGGCTACACCTTC; J gene: TRBJ1-2; D gene: .; clone size: .; V gene: TRBV9
CDR3 protein: CASRGGTGSYNEQFF; CDR3 DNA: TGTGCCAGCAGGGGCGGGACAGGCAGCTACAATGAGCAGTTCTTC; J gene: TRBJ2-1; D gene: TRBD1; clone size: .; V gene: TRBV27
CDR3 protein: CASSQGLAGYNEQFF; CDR3 DNA: TGTGCCAGCAGCCAGGGACTAGCGGGATACAATGAGCAGTTCTTC; J gene: TRBJ2-1; D gene: TRBD2; clone size: once; V gene: TRBV7-9
CDR3 protein: CASSLGGLAGEQYF; CDR3 DNA: TGCGCCAGCAGCTTGGGTGGTCTAGCAGGCGAGCAGTACTTC; J gene: TRBJ2-7; D gene: .; clone size: .; V gene: TRBV5-1
CDR3 protein: CAWSVRLAGENEQYF; CDR3 DNA: TGTGCCTGGAGTGTAAGGCTAGCGGGAGAAAATGAGCAGTACTTC; J gene: TRBJ2-5; D gene: TRBD2; clone size: .; V gene: TRBV30
CDR3 protein: CASSDRSGSYEQYF; CDR3 DNA: TGTGCCAGCAGTGACCGCAGCGGGAGCTACGAGCAGTACTTC; J gene: TRBJ2-7; D gene: TRBD2; clone size: .; V gene: TRBV2
CDR3 protein: CASSPGLAYNEQFF; CDR3 DNA: TGTGCCAGCAGCCCCGGCTTAGCATACAATGAGCAGTTCTTC; J gene: TRBJ2-1; D gene: .; clone size: .; V gene: TRBV5-4
CDR3 protein: CSVVKGTSTSEQYF; CDR3 DNA: TGCAGCGTTGTTAAAGGGACTAGTACAAGCGAGCAGTACTTC; J gene: TRBJ2-7; D gene: TRBD2; clone size: .; V gene: TRBV29-1
CDR3 protein: CASSQDVSRETEAFF; CDR3 DNA: TGCGCCAGCAGCCAAGACGTCTCCCGAGAGACTGAAGCTTTCTTT; J gene: TRBJ1-1; D gene: .; clone size: few; V gene: TRBV4-1
CDR3 protein: CASSTGTAQETQYF; CDR3 DNA: TGCGCCAGCAGCACCGGGACAGCCCAAGAGACCCAGTACTTC; J gene: TRBJ2-5; D gene: TRBD1; clone size: .; V gene: TRBV5-1
CDR3 protein: CASTPEVGTQYF; CDR3 DNA: TGTGCCAGCACTCCCGAGGTCGGGACCCAGTACTTC; J gene: TRBJ2-5; D gene: .; clone size: .; V gene: TRBV11-2
CDR3 protein: CASSRVHGTETDTQYF; CDR3 DNA: TGCGCCAGCAGTCGCGTACACGGGACAGAAACAGATACGCAGTATTTT; J gene: TRBJ2-3; D gene: TRBD1; clone size: .; V gene: TRBV4-1
CDR3 protein: CASSEGTSSGNTIYF; CDR3 DNA: TGTGCCAGCAGCGAAGGGACAAGCTCTGGAAACACCATATATTTT; J gene: TRBJ1-3; D gene: .; clone size: .; V gene: TRBV9
CDR3 protein: CASSSTGLDSVNYGYTF; CDR3 DNA: TGTGCCAGTAGTTCCACAGGATTAGATTCGGTAAACTATGGCTACACCTTC; J gene: TRBJ1-2; D gene: .; clone size: few; V gene: TRBV19
CDR3 protein: CASSMTRGLLHEQYF; CDR3 DNA: TGTGCCAGTAGTATGACTAGGGGGCTCCTGCACGAGCAGTACTTC; J gene: TRBJ2-7; D gene: .; clone size: once; V gene: TRBV19
CDR3 protein: CASSPRARESDTQYF; CDR3 DNA: TGTGCCAGCTCACCAAGGGCGCGGGAGTCAGATACGCAGTATTTT; J gene: TRBJ2-3; D gene: TRBD2; clone size: .; V gene: TRBV18
CDR3 protein: CASSHLDERHGYTF; CDR3 DNA: TGTGCCAGCAGCCACTTGGATGAGCGGCATGGCTACACCTTC; J gene: TRBJ1-2; D gene: .; clone size: .; V gene: TRBV4-2
CDR3 protein: CASSLVQVDAEAFF; CDR3 DNA: TGTGCCAGCAGCTTAGTCCAGGTGGATGCTGAAGCTTTCTTT; J gene: TRBJ1-1; D gene: .; clone size: .; V gene: TRBV7-9
CDR3 protein: CAWSQGQTNTEAFF; CDR3 DNA: TGTGCCTGGAGCCAGGGGCAAACGAACACTGAAGCTTTCTTT; J gene: TRBJ1-1; D gene: .; clone size: .; V gene: TRBV30
CDR3 protein: CASSRRTGKSNQPQHF; CDR3 DNA: TGTGCCAGCAGCCGTAGGACAGGGAAGAGCAATCAGCCCCAGCATTTT; J gene: TRBJ1-5; D gene: TRBD1; clone size: .; V gene: TRBV5-8
CDR3 protein: CASGLVGSGGKQPQHF; CDR3 DNA: TGTGCTAGTGGTTTGGTAGGGTCAGGGGGCAAACAGCCCCAGCATTTT; J gene: TRBJ1-5; D gene: TRBD1; clone size: few; V gene: TRBV12-5
CDR3 protein: CASSPPSLEAFF; CDR3 DNA: TGTGCCAGCAGCCCCCCGAGCCTTGAAGCTTTCTTT; J gene: TRBJ1-1; D gene: .; clone size: once; V gene: TRBV7-2
CDR3 protein: CASRDRGRRGYTF; CDR3 DNA: TGCGCCAGTCGTGACAGGGGGCGTCGGGGCTACACCTTC; J gene: TRBJ1-2; D gene: TRBD1; clone size: .; V gene: TRBV4-1